Below, 20 T cell receptor beta chains from the same sample are listed, as sequenced in a study of CD8 T cells in ankylosing spondylitis. TCRdb re-analysed the 5' RACE reads in MiXCR, keeping a single row per CDR3 protein. The sample records fewer than 250,000 distinct CDR3 sequences, roughly a tenth being singletons. The specimen was blood, either unsorted or a sorted T cell fraction (not recorded which). The receptors here all came from a male donor with ankylosing spondylitis or in good health (not recorded which).

The rearrangement links TRBV5-1 to TRBJ1-1; D possibly corresponds to TRBD1 (6 bases). The CDR3 runs 16 residues. In germline, CDR1 is SGHRS, CDR2 YFSETQ. Trimming took off 5 bases at V and 4 bases at J, with 21 bases between the two ends. The CDR3: CASRTGWGVDGTEAFF. The CDR3 region has the DNA TGCGCCAGCAGGACAGGATGGGGGGTGGATGGCACTGAAGCTTTCTTT.

This clonotype was counted many times. The J gene is TRBJ2-1, the V gene TRBV6-1, with TRBD1 matching over 9 bases. The CDR3 length is 14 residues. Per germline, CDR1 MNHNS and CDR2 SASEGT. Trimming at V came to 8 bases and at J to 12 bases, leaving 14 bases not matched to a gene. CDR3 sequence: CASLGQGFASGQFF. The CDR3 region has the DNA TGTGCCAGCCTAGGACAGGGGTTTGCAAGTGGGCAGTTCTTC.

Details on this clonotype: A clone one base away is much larger, so this may be a read error. The chain is built from TRBV3-1 and TRBJ1-1; D call uncertain. The CDR3 loop spans 17 amino acids. Per the germline V gene, CDR1 is LGHDT and CDR2 is YNNKEL (reference sequence). For the CDR3, the DNA is TGTGCCACCAGCCAAGAACTGGTCACGGCCATAAACACTGAAGCTTTCTTT. Its translation: CATSQELVTAINTEAFF.

The J gene is TRBJ2-3, the V gene TRBV7-2; 8 positions match TRBD2. The CDR3 covers 16 residues. Per the germline V gene, CDR1 is SGHTA and CDR2 is FQGNSA. V dropped 4 bases and J dropped 4; count of bases not matched to a gene: 10. In nucleotides, the CDR3 is TGTGCCAGCAGCTCGGGACCTTCGGGGGGGTCAGATACGCAGTATTTT. As protein: CASSSGPSGGSDTQYF.

This clonotype was found many times. The chain links TRBV20-1 to TRBJ2-5; TRBD1 is a possible D gene (6 bases). The germline V and J ends were trimmed by 6 bases and 2 bases, with 10 bases remaining between them. Germline lookup yields CDR1 DFQATT and CDR2 SNEGSKA (reference sequence). The CDR3 is made up of 12 amino acids. DNA for the CDR3: TGCAGTGCGGGGGCGGGTCAAGAGACCCAGTACTTC. This gives the protein CSAGAGQETQYF.

The chain recombines TRBV4-2 with TRBJ2-7; D call uncertain. The ends were cut back, 0 bases at V and 3 bases at J, with 9 bases in the middle. The CDR3 totals 14 residues. Per germline, CDR1 LGHNA and CDR2 YNFKEQ. CDR3 loop: CASSQEGLDYEQYF. CDR3 DNA sequence: TGTGCCAGCAGCCAAGAAGGGCTTGACTACGAGCAGTACTTC.

The chain's CDR3 is CASRKGVYNEQFF. The CDR3 DNA follows: TGTGCCAGCAGGAAAGGGGTCTACAATGAGCAGTTCTTC. The genes are TRBV27 and TRBJ2-1; possibly TRBD1 for D (5 bases). The V gene lost 6 bases and the J gene lost 3 bases, with 9 bases spanning the gap. Per the germline V gene, CDR1 is MNHEY and CDR2 is SMNVEV (reference sequence). CDR3 length equals 13 residues.

V is TRBV30 and J is TRBJ1-1; 9 bases agree with TRBD1. The CDR3 loop spans 14 amino acids. V was clipped by 1 base and J by 1 base; unmatched bases: 1. Germline lookup yields CDR1 GTSNPN and CDR2 SVGIG (reference sequence). The CDR3 reads CAWSADRGNTEAFF. The CDR3 bases are TGTGCCTGGAGTGCGGACAGGGGGAACACTGAAGCTTTCTTT.

This clonotype was picked up many times. The chain uses TRBV5-5 and TRBJ2-7, with D possibly being TRBD2 (5 bases). Germline CDR1 SGHKS, CDR2 YYEKEE (reference sequence). Trimming removed 8 bases at V and 6 bases at J, with 12 bases between. This CDR3 is 11 amino acids long. Written as DNA, the CDR3 is TGTGCCAGTATAGTAGGAGGCGAGCAGTACTTC. Its protein is CASIVGGEQYF. The full variable domain, with the rest looked up from reference TRBV5-5 and TRBJ2-7, is DAGVTQSPTHLIKTRGQQVTLRCSPISGHKSVSWYQQVLGQGPQFIFQYYEKEERGRGNFPDRFSARQFPNYSSELNVNALLLGDSALYLCASIVGGEQYFGPGTRLTVT.

This clonotype was seen at least ten times. The chain carries TRBV7-2 and TRBJ1-2, with 11 bases lining up with TRBD1. V lost 5 bases, J lost 8 bases, and 4 bases stayed unmatched. The V gene's germline CDR1 is SGHTA and CDR2 FQGNSA. The CDR3 has 13 amino acids. CDR3 residues: CASSPRTGGGYTF. The CDR3 bases are TGTGCCAGCAGCCCCAGGACAGGGGGCGGCTACACCTTC.

This clonotype has just a few counts. This CDR3 is CSARSGYTF. CDR3 sequence (DNA): TGCAGTGCTAGATCTGGCTACACCTTC. The chain employs TRBV20-1 and TRBJ1-2; D call uncertain. The V end was cut by 2 bases, the J end by 7 bases, with 2 bases between. The CDR3 contains 9 residues. Germline lookup yields CDR1 DFQATT and CDR2 SNEGSKA (reference sequence).

This clonotype was seen many times. The chain is built from TRBV30 and TRBJ2-7; D may correspond to TRBD1 or TRBD2 (5 bases each). Per germline, CDR1 GTSNPN and CDR2 SVGIG (reference sequence). Trimming shortened V by 1 base and J by 5 bases, and 12 bases separated the two germline ends. The CDR3 has 13 residues. The CDR3 loop reads CAWSDGRGDEQYF. CDR3 bases: TGTGCCTGGAGTGATGGAAGAGGGGACGAGCAGTACTTC.

This clonotype has a count of ten or more. The rearrangement uses TRBV12-3 or TRBV12-4 and TRBJ1-1; maybe TRBD1 (6 bases). Trimming pared 5 bases from V and 1 base from J, leaving 11 bases between. The CDR3 runs 14 residues. The CDR3, as DNA: TGTGCCAGCAGTCAAGGGGGGGGGAACACTGAAGCTTTCTTT. This sequence encodes CASSQGGGNTEAFF.

This clonotype was detected ten times or more. The chain links TRBV20-1 to TRBJ2-3, with 7 positions matching TRBD1. The germline CDR1 and CDR2 sequences are DFQATT and SNEGSKA (reference sequence). This CDR3 region has 14 residues. With 5 bases clipped from V and 0 bases from J, the junction kept 5 bases outside the gene matches. CDR3 DNA sequence: TGCAGTGCTCGGGACAGACCAAGCACAGATACGCAGTATTTT. It codes for CSARDRPSTDTQYF.

This clonotype was picked up many times. The CDR3 is CSASRQLGELFF. The CDR3 bases are TGCAGTGCTAGCCGGCAATTGGGGGAGCTGTTTTTT. The chain combines TRBV20-1 with TRBJ2-2; D not resolved. V was pared by 3 bases and J by 8 bases, with 10 bases between. The CDR3 contains 12 residues. Per the germline V gene, CDR1 is DFQATT and CDR2 is SNEGSKA (reference sequence).

This clonotype was seen repeatedly, ten times or more. This chain connects TRBV4-1 to TRBJ2-7; D is tentatively TRBD1 or TRBD2 (5 bases each). Trimming took off 0 bases at V and 7 bases at J, with 16 bases between the two ends. The CDR3 loop spans 15 amino acids. Germline V gene data show CDR1 as MGHRA and CDR2 as YSYEKL. This CDR3 reads CASSQDLGTLREQYF. The CDR3 DNA reads TGCGCCAGCAGCCAAGATCTCGGGACGCTGAGGGAGCAGTACTTC.

This clonotype was seen many times. This chain joins TRBV4-1 and TRBJ1-6, with a tentative D call TRBD1 (5 bases). The CDR3 has 15 residues. Germline V gene lookup returns CDR1 MGHRA and CDR2 YSYEKL. The ends were cut back, 0 bases at V and 10 bases at J, with 13 bases in the middle. CDR3 residues: CASSQDPGADSPLHF. The DNA of the CDR3 is TGCGCCAGCAGCCAAGATCCTGGGGCCGACTCACCCCTCCACTTT.

There are a few counts of this clonotype. J is TRBJ2-4 and V is TRBV11-1, with TRBD1 matching 7 bases. This CDR3 is built from 16 residues. CDR1 and CDR2 from the germline V gene are SGHAT and FQDESV (reference sequence). The ends lost 4 bases at V and 0 bases at J; junction bases unmatched: 6. The CDR3 loop is CASSYRGALAKNIQYF. CDR3 coding DNA: TGTGCCAGCAGCTACAGGGGAGCCCTAGCCAAAAACATTCAGTACTTC. Full variable domain (outside the CDR3, taken from reference TRBV11-1 and TRBJ2-4): EAEVAQSPRYKITEKSQAVAFWCDPISGHATLYWYRQILGQGPELLVQFQDESVVDDSQLPKDRFSAERLKGVDSTLKIQPAELGDSAMYLCASSYRGALAKNIQYFGAGTRLSVL.

This clonotype was observed a few times. The CDR3 loop reads CSAGETSGQFF. The CDR3 DNA follows: TGCAGTGCTGGCGAAACTTCGGGGCAGTTCTTC. The V gene is TRBV20-1, the J gene TRBJ2-1; unclear D gene. The V end was cut by 5 bases, the J end by 12 bases, with 14 bases between. Germline loops: CDR1 DFQATT, CDR2 SNEGSKA (reference sequence). The CDR3 sequence is 11 residues long.

This clonotype was seen ten or more times. The chain uses TRBV28 and TRBJ2-3; unclear D gene. Germline CDR1 reads MDHEN; CDR2 reads SYDVKM. The CDR3 is 14 residues long. Trimming took off 3 bases at V and 0 bases at J, with 7 bases between the two ends. CDR3 region: CASSFPRSTDTQYF. DNA of the CDR3: TGTGCCAGCAGTTTTCCCAGAAGCACAGATACGCAGTATTTT.